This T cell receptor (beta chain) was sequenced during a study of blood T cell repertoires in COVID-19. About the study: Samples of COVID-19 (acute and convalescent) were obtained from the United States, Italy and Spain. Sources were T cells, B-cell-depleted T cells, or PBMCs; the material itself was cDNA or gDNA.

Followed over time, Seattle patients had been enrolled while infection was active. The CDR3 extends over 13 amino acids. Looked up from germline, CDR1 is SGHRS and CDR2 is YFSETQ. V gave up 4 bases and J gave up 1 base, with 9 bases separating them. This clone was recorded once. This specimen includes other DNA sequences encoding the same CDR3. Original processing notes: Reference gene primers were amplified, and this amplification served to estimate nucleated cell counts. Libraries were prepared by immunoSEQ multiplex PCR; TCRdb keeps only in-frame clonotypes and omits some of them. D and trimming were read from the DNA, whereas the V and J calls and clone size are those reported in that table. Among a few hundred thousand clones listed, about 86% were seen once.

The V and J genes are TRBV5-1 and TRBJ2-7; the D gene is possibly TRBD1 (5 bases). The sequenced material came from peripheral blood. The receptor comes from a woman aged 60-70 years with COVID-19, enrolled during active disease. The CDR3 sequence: CASSPQGSYEQYF. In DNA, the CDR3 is TGCGCCAGCAGCCCCCAGGGATCCTACGAGCAGTACTTC.